What follows are 17 T cell receptor beta chains derived from one specimen sequenced in a study of T cell clonotyping in hematopoietic cell transplantation. Time point indicated: recipient sample about 28 days before transplant, after cytoreduction. Data came from immunoSEQ multiplex PCR; TCRdb stores just in-frame clones and leaves some out. The sample gives over 7,000 clones, 88% of which show up once; approximately 6.6% is in the top ten. The sample consisted of peripheral blood mononuclear cells, taken before stem cell transplant. These receptors all stem from a man aged 55-75 years with acute myeloid leukemia. Some clones in this sample may be carry-over from other donors' samples.

J is TRBJ2-1 and V is TRBV9, with no clear D. The CDR3 is made up of 13 amino acids. The germline V and J ends were trimmed by 2 bases and 5 bases, with 8 bases remaining between them. Germline V CDR1 and CDR2: SGDLS, YYNGEE. The CDR3 region has the DNA TGTGCCAGCAGCGTTAATCCCGACAATGAGCAGTTCTTC. Encoded protein: CASSVNPDNEQFF. Looking up the rest from reference TRBV9 and TRBJ2-1 gives the full variable domain: DSGVTQTPKHLITATGQRVTLRCSPRSGDLSVYWYQQSLDQGLQFLIQYYNGEERAKGNILERFSAQQFPDLHSELNLSSLELGDSALYFCASSVNPDNEQFFGPGTRLTVL.

This sequence joins TRBV11-2 and TRBJ2-5; TRBD1 agrees at 12 bases. Per the germline V gene, CDR1 is SGHAT and CDR2 is FQNNGV. This CDR3 has 18 amino acids. The trim removed 1 base at V and 5 bases at J, leaving 11 bases unmatched. The CDR3 region is CASSLGTTGTGGEETQYF. The CDR3, as DNA: TGTGCCAGCAGCTTAGGGACGACCGGGACAGGGGGCGAGGAGACCCAGTACTTC.

V and J are TRBV5-4 and TRBJ2-5, with 12 bases matching TRBD2. Germline assignment: CDR1 SGHNT and CDR2 YYREEE (reference sequence). Trimming removed 5 bases from V and 3 bases from J; junction bases left unmatched: 5. This CDR3 spans 15 amino acids. For the CDR3, the DNA is TGTGCCAGCAGTGCTAGCGGGAGGGCTGAAGAGACCCAGTACTTC. Protein product: CASSASGRAEETQYF.

This chain links TRBV2 with TRBJ1-4; TRBD1 might be the D (5 bases). V lost 7 bases, J lost 8 bases, and 17 bases lay in between. The CDR3 loop spans 14 amino acids. Per the germline V gene, CDR1 is SNHLY and CDR2 is FYNNEI. The CDR3, as DNA: TGTGCCAGCATGAGGGGCAGCCGAGGCGAAAAACTGTTTTTT. Protein: CASMRGSRGEKLFF.

J is TRBJ1-2 and V is TRBV30; D is uncertain. The V end lost 2 bases, the J end lost 0 bases, and 10 bases lay between the germline ends. This CDR3 region has 14 residues. Germline lookup yields CDR1 GTSNPN and CDR2 SVGIG (reference sequence). CDR3 nucleotide sequence: TGTGCCTGGAGTCGAGGCGACCCTAACTATGGCTACACCTTC. As protein: CAWSRGDPNYGYTF.

V and J are TRBV4-1 and TRBJ2-1; 9 bases match TRBD1. Germline V gives CDR1 MGHRA, CDR2 YSYEKL. V shed 1 base, J shed 3 bases, and the junction held 16 bases outside the gene matches. The CDR3 is 20 amino acids. CDR3 region: CASSQVPPKPGTGLYNEQFF. The CDR3 DNA reads TGCGCCAGCAGCCAAGTTCCTCCGAAGCCCGGGACAGGGCTCTACAATGAGCAGTTCTTC.

This clone came up once. J is TRBJ2-3 and V is TRBV4-1; D ambiguous. V was cut by 4 bases and J by 2 bases, with 7 bases left in between. From germline, CDR1 is MGHRA and CDR2 YSYEKL. This CDR3 has 13 residues. The chain's CDR3 is CASSLRDTDTQYF. The CDR3 region has the DNA TGCGCCAGCAGCCTCCGCGACACAGATACGCAGTATTTT.

The rearrangement links TRBV20-1 to TRBJ2-1; TRBD1 aligns across 8 bases. Germline-derived CDR1 and CDR2 are DFQATT and SNEGSKA (reference sequence). Trimming at V came to 6 bases and at J to 9 bases, leaving 4 bases not matched to a gene. This CDR3 is built from 11 residues. For the CDR3, the DNA is TGCAGTGCCACCAGGGGGCCTGAGCAGTTCTTC. Translated: CSATRGPEQFF.

The gene calls are TRBV29-1 and TRBJ2-7; TRBD2 aligns across 7 bases. V lost 6 bases and J lost 6; bases outside the gene matches: 11. The CDR3 is 13 amino acids. Germline V gene sequence: CDR1 SQVTM, CDR2 ANQGSEA. The CDR3 loop is CSVGDYLLSEQYF. The CDR3 nucleotides read TGCAGCGTCGGGGACTACCTTCTGAGCGAGCAGTACTTC.

This clone has a handful of counts. J is TRBJ1-2 and V is TRBV7-2; perhaps TRBD1 as D (6 bases). Per germline, CDR1 SGHTA and CDR2 FQGNSA. Trimming removed 6 bases at V and 0 bases at J, with 11 bases between. CDR3 length equals 14 residues. Here the CDR3 reads CASSRTVTNYGYTF. Here the CDR3 DNA reads TGTGCCAGCAGTCGGACAGTGACTAACTATGGCTACACCTTC.

The chain recombines TRBV11-3 with TRBJ2-7; the D gene could be TRBD1 or TRBD2 (7 bases each). CDR3 length: 14 amino acids. The ends were cut back, 5 bases at V and 3 bases at J, with 14 bases in the middle. Germline V gene sequence: CDR1 SGHNT, CDR2 YENEEA. CDR3 sequence reads: CASSLGGDSYEQYF. The CDR3 nucleotides read TGTGCCAGCAGCCTAGGGGGGGACAGCTACGAGCAGTACTTC.

Only one count was recorded for this clone. The chain combines TRBV5-1 with TRBJ2-3; tentative D call: TRBD1 (6 bases). V was cut by 0 bases and J by 4 bases, with 12 bases left in between. CDR1 is SGHRS and CDR2 is YFSETQ in the germline V gene. This CDR3 is built from 15 residues. The CDR3 DNA is TGCGCCAGCAGCTTGGTTATAGGGGGATCAGATACGCAGTATTTT. Its translation: CASSLVIGGSDTQYF.

The V and J genes are TRBV28 and TRBJ2-7, with 10 bases matching TRBD1. The CDR3 sequence is 14 residues long. Germline-derived CDR1 and CDR2 are MDHEN and SYDVKM. V lost 4 bases, J lost 3 bases, and 3 bases stayed unmatched. As DNA, the CDR3 is TGTGCCAGCAGTTCCGGGACAGGGGTCTACGAGCAGTACTTC. This sequence encodes CASSSGTGVYEQYF. Filled out from reference TRBV28 and TRBJ2-7, the complete variable domain reads DVKVTQSSRYLVKRTGEKVFLECVQDMDHENMFWYRQDPGLGLRLIYFSYDVKMKEKGDIPEGYSVSREKKERFSLILESASTNQTSMYLCASSSGTGVYEQYFGPGTRLTVT.

This chain connects TRBV30 to TRBJ1-2; D is possibly TRBD1 (6 bases). From germline, CDR1 is GTSNPN and CDR2 SVGIG (reference sequence). The length of the CDR3 is 14 residues. Trimming took 4 bases from V and 8 from J, leaving 20 bases between them. DNA for the CDR3: TGTGCCTGGAAATGGGGCAGGGGTTTGCAGGGCTACACCTTC. This encodes CAWKWGRGLQGYTF.

The rearrangement uses TRBV5-8 and TRBJ1-1; D may be TRBD1 (6 bases). Germline V gene sequence: CDR1 SGHTS, CDR2 YDEGEE. Trimming stripped 7 bases from V and 4 bases from J, with 20 bases between. This CDR3 spans 15 amino acids. As DNA, the CDR3 is TGTGCCAGCCCCGGGGGAGGGGGATTATTCACTGAAGCTTTCTTT. It yields the protein CASPGGGGLFTEAFF.

The V call is TRBV11-2, the J call TRBJ2-2; TRBD2 matches 8 bases. The CDR3 spans 15 residues. Looked up from germline, CDR1 is SGHAT and CDR2 is FQNNGV. Unmatched junction bases numbered 9, after V lost 5 bases and J lost 7 bases. The CDR3 sequence: CASSPPGGRSGELFF. The CDR3 nucleotides are TGTGCCAGCAGCCCCCCGGGAGGGAGGAGCGGGGAGCTGTTTTTT.

V and J are TRBV30 and TRBJ1-3; a weak D match, TRBD1 (6 bases). This CDR3 comprises 17 residues. Trimming pared 0 bases from V and 0 bases from J, leaving 15 bases between. CDR1 is GTSNPN, CDR2 SVGIG, per germline (reference sequence). CDR3 nucleotide sequence: TGTGCCTGGAGTGTAGGGGGGGGCTGGCGCTCTGGAAACACCATATATTTT. It specifies CAWSVGGGWRSGNTIYF.